The T cell receptor beta chain described here comes from a study of blood T cell repertoires in COVID-19. Study overall: Donors in the United States, Italy and Spain gave samples during acute or convalescent COVID-19. Sources were T cells, B-cell-depleted T cells, or PBMCs; the material itself was cDNA or gDNA.

Per the study methods: Counts of nucleated cells, estimated from reference gene primer amplification, were obtained. Assay used: immunoSEQ multiplex PCR; TCRdb lists only in-frame clones, some missing. V, J and clone size derive from that table, while D and trimming were established from the DNA sequence. In the table there are over 50,000 clones, 65% to 80% of which are singletons. V shed 2 bases, J shed 7 bases, and the junction held 10 bases outside the gene matches. The CDR3 runs to 15 residues. Looked up from germline, CDR1 is LGHNA and CDR2 is YNFKEQ. The chain couples TRBV4-2 to TRBJ1-2, with 7 bases lining up with TRBD1. This receptor was identified in a human donor with active or convalescent COVID-19. The donor label of this sample is uncertain. Sequencing was performed on peripheral blood. The DNA of the CDR3 is TGTGCCAGCAGCCAAAACCGGGTAGACAGGGCTGGCTACACCTTC. Translation gives CASSQNRVDRAGYTF.